Each of the 2 T cell receptor beta chains below was sequenced from the same sample in a study of cytomegalovirus exposure and HLA in healthy donors. PCR amplification relied on 60 Vbeta primers (plus 13 Jbeta primers). Sequencing used immunoSEQ multiplex PCR; TCRdb keeps in-frame clones, though not all of them. Of about 160,000 clones listed, roughly 84% were seen once; the top ten hold 1.5% to 1.7%. Sequencing was carried out using PBMCs. The receptors were gathered from a woman aged 18-29 years in good health and CMV-seronegative.

V usage is TRBV28 and J usage is TRBJ2-7; 7 nucleotides line up with TRBD1. The CDR3 loop spans 15 amino acids. CDR1 and CDR2 from the germline V gene are MDHEN and SYDVKM. V shed 5 bases and J 1 base; nucleotides not matched to a gene: 8. The CDR3 spells CASSTDRQGSYEQYF. CDR3 DNA: TGTGCCAGCAGTACCGACCGACAGGGATCCTACGAGCAGTACTTC.

About this clone: The sample holds other DNA sequences that translate to the same CDR3. This chain uses TRBV6-4 with TRBJ2-3; TRBD1 agrees at 10 bases. CDR1 is MRHNA and CDR2 is SNTAGT in the germline V gene. V lost 0 bases and J lost 4; bases outside the gene matches: 1. The CDR3 has 15 amino acids. In nucleotides, the CDR3 is TGTGCCAGCAGTGACTCGACAGGGGGCCCAGATACGCAGTATTTT. Translating gives CASSDSTGGPDTQYF.